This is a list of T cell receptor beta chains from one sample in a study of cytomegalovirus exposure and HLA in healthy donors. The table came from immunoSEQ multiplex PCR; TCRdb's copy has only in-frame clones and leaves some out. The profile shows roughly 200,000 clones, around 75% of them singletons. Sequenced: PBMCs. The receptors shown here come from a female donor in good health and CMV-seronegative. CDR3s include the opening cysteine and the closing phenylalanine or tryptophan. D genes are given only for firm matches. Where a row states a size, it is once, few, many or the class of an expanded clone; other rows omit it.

TGTGCCAGCAGCTTAGGGGGCGGACAGGGCAGTGGAGAGACCCAGTACTTC CASSLGGGQGSGETQYF TRBV7-9 . TRBD1 TRBJ2-5
TGTGCCAGCAGCTTAGGACAGAGTAGCTCCTACGAGCAGTACTTC CASSLGQSSSYEQYF TRBV7-6 . . TRBJ2-7
TGTGCCACCACGCTCAAAGGCGGCGAAGCCTACGAGCAGTACTTC CATTLKGGEAYEQYF TRBV28 . . TRBJ2-7
TGTGCCAGCACGACCGGGACAGGGTGGTCCAATCAGCCCCAGCATTTT CASTTGTGWSNQPQHF TRBV6-6 . TRBD1 TRBJ1-5
TGTGCCAGCAGCTTACAACCGGGACTAGGGAACACTGAAGCTTTCTTT CASSLQPGLGNTEAFF TRBV7-9 . . TRBJ1-1
TGTGCCAGCAGCATAATCCCGGGACAGGCGTACGAGCAGTACTTC CASSIIPGQAYEQYF TRBV7-3 . TRBD1 TRBJ2-7
TGTGCCAGCAGTTTGGGACAGATTAGCAATCAGCCCCAGCATTTT CASSLGQISNQPQHF TRBV28 few TRBD1 TRBJ1-5
TGTGCCAGCCGACTAGCGGGGTACCAAGAGACCCAGTACTTC CASRLAGYQETQYF TRBV27 . TRBD2 TRBJ2-5
TGTGCCAGCAGAGGACTAGCCCCCTACGAGCAGTACTTC CASRGLAPYEQYF TRBV7-9 few TRBD2 TRBJ2-7
TGCGCCAGCAGCTTGGGACAGGGGGGCTATGGCTACACCTTC CASSLGQGGYGYTF TRBV5-1 . TRBD1 TRBJ1-2
TGTGCCATCACCGGGACAGGGGGTGGCGGGGAGCTGTTTTTT CAITGTGGGGELFF TRBV6-6 . TRBD1 TRBJ2-2
TGTGCCAGCACTCGGACTGGGACAGCAAACTATGGCTACACCTTC CASTRTGTANYGYTF TRBV6-1 . TRBD1 TRBJ1-2
TGTGCCAGCAGGGCGGGACTAGCATACACCGGGGAGCTGTTTTTT CASRAGLAYTGELFF TRBV2 . TRBD2 TRBJ2-2
TGTGCCAGCTCACCATCGGCGGCGTACAATGAGCAGTTCTTC CASSPSAAYNEQFF TRBV18 . . TRBJ2-1
TGTGCCAGCAGTAGGGACAGAGTTGTGGGGGAGCTGTTTTTT CASSRDRVVGELFF TRBV28 . TRBD1 TRBJ2-2
TGTGCCAGCAGTCCCTCTAGTGGGTTTACGCAGTATTTT CASSPSSGFTQYF TRBV28 few . TRBJ2-3
TGTGCCACCAGCAGAGACCTAGCGGGTGCCTACAATGAGCAGTTCTTC CATSRDLAGAYNEQFF TRBV15 . TRBD2 TRBJ2-1
TGTGCCATCAGTGAGTCGAACAGCCTCTCTGGGGCCAACGTCCTGACTTTC CAISESNSLSGANVLTF TRBV10-3 . . TRBJ2-6
TGTGCCAGCAGTCCCATGGGAGGGCACGAGCAGTACTTC CASSPMGGHEQYF TRBV7-9 . TRBD2 TRBJ2-7
TGTGCCAGCAGCTTGCACCTGGGGGCCGAGCAGTACTTC CASSLHLGAEQYF TRBV7-9 . . TRBJ2-7
TGTGCCAGCAGCCAAGAGCTGGGGGCGGGCGAGCAGTACTTC CASSQELGAGEQYF TRBV4-2 . . TRBJ2-7
TGCGCCAGCAGCTTGGAGGCAGCGACTAACTATGGCTACACCTTC CASSLEAATNYGYTF TRBV5-1 once . TRBJ1-2
TGTGCCTGGAGTCCCCGGACAGGGGGCCCTTTCTCTGGGGCCAACGTCCTGACTTTC CAWSPRTGGPFSGANVLTF TRBV30 . TRBD1 TRBJ2-6
TGTGCCACCAGCATGTTTGTCGGGGGGGGCTCTGGGGCCAACGTCCTGACTTTC CATSMFVGGGSGANVLTF TRBV15 . TRBD2 TRBJ2-6
TGTGCCAGCAGCGCGTCAGCCACCGGGACTACTAACTATGGCTACACCTTC CASSASATGTTNYGYTF TRBV9 . . TRBJ1-2
TGTGCCAGCAGTACCAGACTTCGAGGGTTAGGAAACATTCAGTACTTC CASSTRLRGLGNIQYF TRBV28 . . TRBJ2-4
TGCAGCGTTGAAGAGGAAAGACTCGAGAAAGCTTTCTTT CSVEEERLEKAFF TRBV29-1 once . TRBJ1-1
TGTGCCATCAGTGAGATACAGGGACTAAAGCTTGGAGAGCAGTACTTC CAISEIQGLKLGEQYF TRBV10-3 . . TRBJ2-7
TGTGCCAGCATGGGGGCGGTTGATGGCTACACCTTC CASMGAVDGYTF TRBV28 . . TRBJ1-2
TGCGCCAGCGCCACAGGGCTAGCGGGCGACAATGAGCAGTTCTTC CASATGLAGDNEQFF TRBV4-1 . TRBD2 TRBJ2-1
TGCAGCGTTGAGGGGGCAGGGCACACAGATACGCAGTATTTT CSVEGAGHTDTQYF TRBV29-1 few . TRBJ2-3
TGCAGCGTTCTGAAGAAGGCCTCCGGGACTAGCGGCCCCTACGAGCAGTACTTC CSVLKKASGTSGPYEQYF TRBV29-1 once TRBD2 TRBJ2-7
TGTGCCAGCAGTTTATTATTCGGAGCTTATAGCAATCAGCCCCAGCATTTT CASSLLFGAYSNQPQHF TRBV27 . . TRBJ1-5
TGTGCCATTACCCAGTGGGGACAGCCCACCGGGGAGCTGTTTTTT CAITQWGQPTGELFF TRBV7-9 . TRBD1 TRBJ2-2
TGTGCCAGCAGCTTGCAGACAGGGCCCATGAACACTGAAGCTTTCTTT CASSLQTGPMNTEAFF TRBV5-6 . TRBD1 TRBJ1-1
TGCGCCAGCAGCTTGGGGCAGGGGCAAATGAACACTGAAGCTTTCTTT CASSLGQGQMNTEAFF TRBV5-1 . . TRBJ1-1
TGTGCCAGCATTTTGCGGAACACTGAAGCTTTCTTT CASILRNTEAFF TRBV6-5 . . TRBJ1-1
TGTGCCAGCAAACTAGGACAGGGCTACGAGCAGTACTTC CASKLGQGYEQYF TRBV11-3 . TRBD1 TRBJ2-7
TGTGCCAGCAGTGAGGAAGCGGGAGGGCTCAATGAGCAGTTCTTC CASSEEAGGLNEQFF TRBV2 . TRBD2 TRBJ2-1
TGTGCCAGCAGTGACGGACATACCTCTGGGGCCAACGTCCTGACTTTC CASSDGHTSGANVLTF TRBV25-1 few . TRBJ2-6
TGTGCCAGCAGCTTAGGAGGAGGGGGCGTCTATGGCCACACCTTC CASSLGGGGVYGHTF TRBV7-8 . TRBD1 TRBJ1-2
TGCGCCAGCAGCTACAGCTTAGGGGGAGATACGCAGTATTTT CASSYSLGGDTQYF TRBV5-1 . . TRBJ2-3
TGTGCCAGCAGCGAGACAGGCAATCAGCCCCAGCATTTT CASSETGNQPQHF TRBV9 . . TRBJ1-5
TGTGCCAGCAGTGAAACAAGTCCAACGTACTCACCCCTCCACTTT CASSETSPTYSPLHF TRBV2 . . TRBJ1-6
TGCGCCAGCAGCTTGGCCTGGGCGTCTGGAAACACCATATATTTT CASSLAWASGNTIYF TRBV5-1 . . TRBJ1-3
TGTGCCAGCAGCCGGGACAGGACGGGCGAGCAGTACTTC CASSRDRTGEQYF TRBV11-2 . TRBD1 TRBJ2-7
TGTGCCAGCAGTTTATCCAGGACAGGGGTCTACAATGAGCAGTTCTTC CASSLSRTGVYNEQFF TRBV27 few TRBD1 TRBJ2-1
TGTGCCAGTAGTAAGCCGACTAGCGGGATAGGCTACTACGAGCAGTACTTC CASSKPTSGIGYYEQYF TRBV19 . TRBD2 TRBJ2-7
TGTGCCAGCAGCTTGGGGGGGACAGGGGGTTTCACCACTGAAGCTTTCTTT CASSLGGTGGFTTEAFF TRBV5-8 . TRBD1 TRBJ1-1
TGTGCCAGCAGCTTACTCGCGCGCGGCTACACCTTC CASSLLARGYTF TRBV7-9 . . TRBJ1-2
TGTGCCAGCAGCTTAGCCAGCTCGACAGGGGCCGAGCAGTACTTC CASSLASSTGAEQYF TRBV7-6 . TRBD1 TRBJ2-7
TGCGCCAGCAGCTTGGATACAGGGACTAATTCACCCCTCCACTTT CASSLDTGTNSPLHF TRBV5-1 . . TRBJ1-6
TGTGCCCGAGAAGGAGGGAGTCGACAGTTCTTC CAREGGSRQFF TRBV30 few . TRBJ2-1
TGTGCCAGCAGCTATCGGGGAACCGGGGAGCTGTTTTTT CASSYRGTGELFF TRBV7-9 once . TRBJ2-2
TGTGCCAGCAGTGCGAGATGGGAGACCCAGTACTTC CASSARWETQYF TRBV11-2 . . TRBJ2-5